This T cell receptor (beta chain) was observed in a study of Ad26.COV2.S vaccination and SARS-CoV-2 variants. The protocol was immunoSEQ multiplex PCR, while the TCRdb copy is restricted to in-frame clones and leaves out a portion. The sample shows about 98,000 clones, around 80% of them seen only once. Germline V gene data show CDR1 as MNHEY and CDR2 as SVGAGI. The CDR3 extends over 15 amino acids. Deletions cut 0 bases from V and 5 bases from J, with 14 bases between. The sequence came from a human donor who had recovered from COVID-19. The material sequenced was peripheral blood, taken after recovery from COVID-19. V and J are TRBV6-5 and TRBJ2-7, with unresolved D. The CDR3 DNA sequence: TGTGCCAGCAGTTACTCGATTATAGGACCTCACGAGCAGTACTTC. Translating it yields CASSYSIIGPHEQYF.